This T cell receptor beta chain was captured in a study of identical twins. Regarding this clonotype: Antigen unknown.

Overall study results and limits: The presence of invariant MAIT and iNKT cells could partly confound analyses of zero-insertion sequences.

TCRdb ran MiXCR on the 5' RACE reads and lists one entry per CDR3 protein. The data hold about 920,000 distinct CDR3 sequences, with about 12% observed a single time. These sequences were also reported in another study, on yellow fever vaccine responses in identical twins.

The receptor comes from a woman aged 18-29 years in good health. Specimen: PBMCs.

The CDR3 DNA reads as TGTGCCAGCAGCCAAGTCTCCGGGACAGGGCTATACAATGAGCAGTTCTTC. The encoded protein is CASSQVSGTGLYNEQFF. This chain uses TRBV14 with TRBJ2-1; TRBD1 aligns across 9 bases. The CDR3 extends over 17 amino acids. Unmatched junction bases numbered 8, after V lost 1 base and J lost 4 bases. Germline CDR1 is SGHDN and CDR2 is FVKESK.